The present entry profiles one TCR beta chain with its context. Its antigen is unknown. The V gene's germline CDR1 is MGHRA and CDR2 YSYEKL. This CDR3 contains 16 residues. V trimming: 0 bases; J trimming: 3 bases; junction bases outside the gene matches: 5. These data come from a study of cytomegalovirus exposure and HLA in healthy donors. Study observations and caveats: An analysis done earlier found most TCR beta V segments productive about 87% or about 30% of the time.

Primers: 60 Vbeta forward and 13 Jbeta reverse. Method: immunoSEQ multiplex PCR; TCRdb's copy keeps in-frame clones and lacks some. The sample includes about 240,000 clones, about 80% of them seen just once. This TCR was recovered from a woman aged 55-69 years in good health and CMV-seropositive. V is TRBV4-1 and J is TRBJ2-7; 10 nucleotides agree with TRBD1. The sample taken for sequencing was PBMCs. Here the CDR3 DNA reads TGCGCCAGCAGCCAAGATCAGGGACAGGGGTTCTACGAGCAGTACTTC. Amino acids: CASSQDQGQGFYEQYF.